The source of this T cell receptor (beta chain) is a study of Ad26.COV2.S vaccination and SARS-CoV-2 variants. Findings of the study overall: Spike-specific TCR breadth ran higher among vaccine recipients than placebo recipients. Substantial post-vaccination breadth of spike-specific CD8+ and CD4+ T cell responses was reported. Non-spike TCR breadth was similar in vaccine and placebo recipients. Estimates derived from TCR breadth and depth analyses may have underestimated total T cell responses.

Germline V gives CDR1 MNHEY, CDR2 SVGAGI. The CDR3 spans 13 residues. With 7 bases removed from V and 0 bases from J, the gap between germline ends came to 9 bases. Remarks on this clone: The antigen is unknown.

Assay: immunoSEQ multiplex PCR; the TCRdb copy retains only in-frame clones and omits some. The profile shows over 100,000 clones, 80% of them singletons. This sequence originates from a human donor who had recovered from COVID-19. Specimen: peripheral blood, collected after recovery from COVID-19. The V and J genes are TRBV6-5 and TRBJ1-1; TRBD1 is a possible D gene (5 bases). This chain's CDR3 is CASIRDLNTEAFF. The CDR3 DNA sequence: TGTGCCAGCATAAGGGACCTGAACACTGAAGCTTTCTTT.